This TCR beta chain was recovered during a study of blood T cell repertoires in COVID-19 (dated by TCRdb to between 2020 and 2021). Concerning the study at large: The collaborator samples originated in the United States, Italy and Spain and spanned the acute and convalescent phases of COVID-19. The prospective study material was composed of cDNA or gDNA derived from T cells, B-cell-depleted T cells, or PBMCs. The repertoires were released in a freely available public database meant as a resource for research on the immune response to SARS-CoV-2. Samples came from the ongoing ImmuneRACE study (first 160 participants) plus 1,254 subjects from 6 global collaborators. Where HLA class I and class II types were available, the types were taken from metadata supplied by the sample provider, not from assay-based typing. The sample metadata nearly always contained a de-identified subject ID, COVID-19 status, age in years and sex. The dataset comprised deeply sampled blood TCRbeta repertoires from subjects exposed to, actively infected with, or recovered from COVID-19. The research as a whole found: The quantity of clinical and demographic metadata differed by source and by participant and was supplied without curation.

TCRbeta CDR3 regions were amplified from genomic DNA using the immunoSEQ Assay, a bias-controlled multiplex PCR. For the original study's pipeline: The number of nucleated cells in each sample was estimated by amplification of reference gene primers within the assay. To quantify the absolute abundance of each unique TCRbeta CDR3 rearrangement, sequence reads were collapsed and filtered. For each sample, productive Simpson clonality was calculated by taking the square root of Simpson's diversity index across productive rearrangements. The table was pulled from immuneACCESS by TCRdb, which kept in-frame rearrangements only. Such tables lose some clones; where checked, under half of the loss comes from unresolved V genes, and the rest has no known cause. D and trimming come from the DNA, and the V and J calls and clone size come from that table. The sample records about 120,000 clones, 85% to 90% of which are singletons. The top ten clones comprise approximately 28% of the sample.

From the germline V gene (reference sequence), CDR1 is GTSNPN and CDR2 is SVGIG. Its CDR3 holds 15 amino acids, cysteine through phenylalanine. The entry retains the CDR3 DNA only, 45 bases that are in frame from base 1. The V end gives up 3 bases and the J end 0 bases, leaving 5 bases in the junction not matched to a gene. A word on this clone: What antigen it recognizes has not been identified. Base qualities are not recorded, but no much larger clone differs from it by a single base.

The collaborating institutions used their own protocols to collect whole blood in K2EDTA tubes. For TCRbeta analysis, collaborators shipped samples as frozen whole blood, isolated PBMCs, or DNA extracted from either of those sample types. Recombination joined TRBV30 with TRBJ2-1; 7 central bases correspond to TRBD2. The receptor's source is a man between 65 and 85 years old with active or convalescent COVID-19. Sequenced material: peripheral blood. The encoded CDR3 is CAWSTRGSSYNEQFF. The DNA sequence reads TGTGCCTGGAGCACTCGCGGGAGCTCCTACAATGAGCAGTTCTTC.